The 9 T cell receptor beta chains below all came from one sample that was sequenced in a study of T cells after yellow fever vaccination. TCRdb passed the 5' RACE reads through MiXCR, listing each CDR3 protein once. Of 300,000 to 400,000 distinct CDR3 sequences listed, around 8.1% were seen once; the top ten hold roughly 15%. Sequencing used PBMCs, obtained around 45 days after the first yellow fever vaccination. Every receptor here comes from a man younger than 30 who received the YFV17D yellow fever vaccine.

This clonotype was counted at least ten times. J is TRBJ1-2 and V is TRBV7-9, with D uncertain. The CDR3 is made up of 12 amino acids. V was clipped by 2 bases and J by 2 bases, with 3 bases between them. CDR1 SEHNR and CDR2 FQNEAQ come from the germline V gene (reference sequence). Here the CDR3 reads CASSLSNYGYTF. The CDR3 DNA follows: TGTGCCAGCAGCTTATCCAACTATGGCTACACCTTC.

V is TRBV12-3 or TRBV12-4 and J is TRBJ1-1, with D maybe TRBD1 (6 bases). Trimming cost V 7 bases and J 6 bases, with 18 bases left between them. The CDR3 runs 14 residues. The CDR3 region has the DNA TGTGCCAGCACGCCGGAGGGGGGTCTCGCTGAAGCTTTCTTT. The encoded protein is CASTPEGGLAEAFF.

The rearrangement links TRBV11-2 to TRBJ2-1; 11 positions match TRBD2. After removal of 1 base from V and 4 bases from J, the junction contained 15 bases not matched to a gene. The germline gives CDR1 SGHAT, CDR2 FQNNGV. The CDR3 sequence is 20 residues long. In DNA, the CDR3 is TGTGCCAGCAGCTTAGTTGCTAGCGGGGGGCCCCCCTCGACATACAATGAGCAGTTCTTC. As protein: CASSLVASGGPPSTYNEQFF.

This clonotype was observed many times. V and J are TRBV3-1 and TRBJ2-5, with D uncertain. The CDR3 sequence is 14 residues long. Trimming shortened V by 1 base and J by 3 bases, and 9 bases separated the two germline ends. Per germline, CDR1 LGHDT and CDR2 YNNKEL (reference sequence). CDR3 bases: TGTGCCAGCAGCCAAGCGGACCTCAAAGAGACCCAGTACTTC. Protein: CASSQADLKETQYF.

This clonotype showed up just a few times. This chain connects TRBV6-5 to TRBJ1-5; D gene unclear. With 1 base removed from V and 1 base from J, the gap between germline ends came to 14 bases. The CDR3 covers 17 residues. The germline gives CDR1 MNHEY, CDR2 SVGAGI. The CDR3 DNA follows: TGTGCCAGCAGTTACTGGTCATCCGACCTAAGCAATCAGCCCCAGCATTTT. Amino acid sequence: CASSYWSSDLSNQPQHF.

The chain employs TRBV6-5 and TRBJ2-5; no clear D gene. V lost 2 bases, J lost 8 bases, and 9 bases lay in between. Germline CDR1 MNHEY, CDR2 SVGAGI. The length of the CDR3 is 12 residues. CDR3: CASSYNADTQYF. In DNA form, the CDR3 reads TGTGCCAGCAGTTACAACGCGGACACCCAGTACTTC.

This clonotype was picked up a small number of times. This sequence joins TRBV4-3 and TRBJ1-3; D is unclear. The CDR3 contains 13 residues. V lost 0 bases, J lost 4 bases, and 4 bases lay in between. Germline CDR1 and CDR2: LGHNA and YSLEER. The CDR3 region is CASSQDQGNTIYF. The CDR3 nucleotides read TGCGCCAGCAGCCAAGATCAGGGAAACACCATATATTTT.

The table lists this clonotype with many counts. The CDR3 coding sequence is TGTGCCAGCAGTTTACAATTCGCGGCAGGATATGGCTACACCTTC. It yields the protein CASSLQFAAGYGYTF. The chain links TRBV27 to TRBJ1-2, with D unresolved. CDR3 length: 15 residues. V lost 2 bases and J lost 5, with 15 bases in between. Germline V CDR1 and CDR2: MNHEY, SMNVEV (reference sequence).

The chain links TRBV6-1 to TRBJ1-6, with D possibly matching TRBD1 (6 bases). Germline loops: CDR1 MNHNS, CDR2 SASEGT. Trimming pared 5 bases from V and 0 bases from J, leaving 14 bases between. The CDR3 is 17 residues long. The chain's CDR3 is CASSQTGIHSYNSPLHF. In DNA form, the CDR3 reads TGTGCCAGCAGTCAAACAGGGATTCACTCCTATAATTCACCCCTCCACTTT.